One T cell receptor beta chain is described in this entry. With V trimmed by 5 bases and J by 4 bases, 10 bases remained unmatched. The CDR3 runs 15 residues. CDR1 and CDR2 from the germline V gene are SEHNR and FQNEAQ (reference sequence). This specimen comes from a study of T cells in Graves' hyperthyroidism and ophthalmopathy. TCR beta CDR3 sequences were amplified from RNA transcripts. First-round RT-PCR with HTBI primers amplified the TCR CDR3 region. TCRdb reprocessed the multiplex PCR reads via MiXCR and lists one record per CDR3 protein. Of around 340,000 distinct CDR3 sequences listed, 21% were seen once; the top ten hold around half.

Source material: blood. The genes are TRBV7-9 and TRBJ2-5, with 7 positions matching TRBD1. The clonotype was recovered from a woman between 45 and 60 years old with Graves' hyperthyroidism. The CDR3, as DNA: TGTGCCAGCAGCCAAGGAAGGGGACAGCCAGAGACCCAGTACTTC. Protein sequence: CASSQGRGQPETQYF.